The rows below give T cell receptor beta chains drawn from one sample of a study of T cells after posttransplantation cyclophosphamide. Method: immunoSEQ multiplex PCR; TCRdb's copy keeps in-frame clones and lacks some. Of 6,000 to 9,500 clones listed, 82% are singletons. The input for sequencing was CD4+ T cells sorted from blood, taken approximately 1,100 days after allogeneic stem cell transplant with posttransplant cyclophosphamide. These receptor sequences come from a female patient aged 35-55 years who received an allogeneic stem cell transplant from a related donor, was CMV-positive, and had no GVHD. These T cells may partly come from the graft donor. The CDR3 runs from the conserved cysteine through the conserved F or W. D genes are given only for firm matches. Where a row states a size, it is once, few, many or the class of an expanded clone; other rows omit it.

J gene	clone size	V gene	D gene	CDR3 DNA	CDR3 protein
TRBJ1-4	-	TRBV15	-	TGTGCCACCAGCAGAGATCGGGGGATCAGGGAGGAAAAACTGTTTTTT	CATSRDRGIREEKLFF
TRBJ1-5	-	TRBV6-1	-	TGTGCCAGCGTAGGACAAAGCAATCAGCCCCAGCATTTT	CASVGQSNQPQHF
TRBJ2-5	-	TRBV6-6	-	TGCACTGTGGTCAGGAGGATAGGAGAGACCCAGTACTTC	CTVVRRIGETQYF
TRBJ2-5	-	TRBV6-1	TRBD2	TGTGCCAGCAGTGAAGAGATAGCGGGGGGGTCCCAAGAGACCCAGTACTTC	CASSEEIAGGSQETQYF
TRBJ2-7	-	TRBV5-1	-	TGCGCCAGCAGCCCCGGGACATTCTACTACGAGCAGTACTTC	CASSPGTFYYEQYF
TRBJ2-7	-	TRBV7-2	TRBD1	TGTGCCAGCAGCTCCGCCGGGACAGGGGTCTACGAGCAGTACTTC	CASSSAGTGVYEQYF
TRBJ1-4	-	TRBV11-2	TRBD1	TGTGCCAGCAGCTTCGCGGGACAGCCGGAACTGTTTTTT	CASSFAGQPELFF
TRBJ1-5	-	TRBV7-2	-	TGTGCCAGCAGCTTAGGATCGGGTAGCAATCAGCCCCAGCATTTT	CASSLGSGSNQPQHF
TRBJ1-6	-	TRBV28	-	TGTGCTAGCAGTACGGACCGGGGATATAATTCACCCCTCCACTTT	CASSTDRGYNSPLHF
TRBJ2-1	-	TRBV20-1	-	TGCAGTGCTAGCTTAGGAGATGAGCAGTTCTTC	CSASLGDEQFF
TRBJ2-7	-	TRBV7-9	TRBD2	TGTGCCAGCACGCCCGGGAGGTACGAGCAGTACTTC	CASTPGRYEQYF
TRBJ1-2	-	TRBV7-8	-	TGTGCCAGCAGCTTAGGCAGGGGTGCGGGTGGCTACACCTTC	CASSLGRGAGGYTF
TRBJ2-7	-	TRBV7-3	TRBD2	TGTGCCAGCAGCTCCTTCGCGGGGGGGCCTTTCGAGCAGTACTTC	CASSSFAGGPFEQYF
TRBJ2-3	once	TRBV5-4	TRBD2	TGTGCCAGCAGCTCCCCAGGCGGGGGAGGGCCAGATACGCAGTATTTT	CASSSPGGGGPDTQYF
TRBJ2-7	-	TRBV27	-	TGTGCCAGCAGTTTAGGGTTGGGCAAGAGCTCCTACGAGCAGTACTTC	CASSLGLGKSSYEQYF
TRBJ1-4	-	TRBV5-1	-	TGCGCCAGCAGCCTCGATGAAAAACTGTTTTTT	CASSLDEKLFF
TRBJ2-2	once	TRBV5-1	-	TGCGCCAGCAGCCTCTTGGGACAGCTCGGGGGTGGCACCGGGGAGCTGTTTTTT	CASSLLGQLGGGTGELFF
TRBJ1-2	-	TRBV5-1	-	TGCGCCAGCAGCAGCTCGGGGAGTCTTCAGTATGGCTACACCTTC	CASSSSGSLQYGYTF
TRBJ1-2	-	TRBV29-1	-	TGCAGCGTCGCGGCCGGGGATAGACCTTCTGGTGGCTACACCTTC	CSVAAGDRPSGGYTF
TRBJ2-2	once	TRBV19	TRBD1	TGTGCCAGTAGTTCGGGACAGGGGGCCCCGAACACCGGGGAGCTGTTTTTT	CASSSGQGAPNTGELFF
TRBJ1-1	once	TRBV5-4	-	TGTGCCAGCAGCATAACAGGCTCCACTGAAGCTTTCTTT	CASSITGSTEAFF
TRBJ1-1	-	TRBV7-9	-	TGTGCCAGCAGTCCTACAGGGACTGAAGCTTTCTTT	CASSPTGTEAFF
TRBJ2-7	-	TRBV18	-	TGTGCCAGCTCACCACTTGAGGGTGGCGGCTACGAGCAGTACTTC	CASSPLEGGGYEQYF
TRBJ2-1	once	TRBV5-6	TRBD2	TGTGCCAGCAGCTTGTTACTAGCGGATGGGAATGAGCAGTTCTTC	CASSLLLADGNEQFF
TRBJ1-3	-	TRBV7-2	-	TGTGCCAGCAGCTTGGCTCCGGGGGTCTCTGGAAACACCATATATTTT	CASSLAPGVSGNTIYF
TRBJ2-1	once	TRBV9	-	TGTGCCAGCAGCGTGGGACTTCCCTCTGATGAGCAGTTCTTC	CASSVGLPSDEQFF
TRBJ2-1	-	TRBV5-1	TRBD2	TGCGCCAGCAGCTTGGAGGGACTAGGTAACAATGAGCAGTTCTTC	CASSLEGLGNNEQFF
TRBJ2-1	-	TRBV7-9	TRBD2	TGTGCCAGCAGCCTAAGACTAGCGGGGAAATATGAGCAGTTCTTC	CASSLRLAGKYEQFF
TRBJ1-2	once	TRBV13	-	TGTGCCAGCAGCCCTAAGGGACATAACTATGGCTACACCTTC	CASSPKGHNYGYTF
TRBJ2-6	-	TRBV7-9	-	TGTGCCAGCAGCTTAGAGGGGTCAGGGGCCAACGTCCTGACTTTC	CASSLEGSGANVLTF
TRBJ2-7	-	TRBV7-2	TRBD2	TGTGCCAGCAGCTTGGATAGCGGGGGGCTCTCCTACGAGCAGTACTTC	CASSLDSGGLSYEQYF